This T cell receptor beta chain was profiled in a study of control samples from healthy donors and cancer patients. This CDR3 contains 14 residues. The germline V gene has CDR1 SEHNR and CDR2 FQNEAQ (reference sequence). V lost 5 bases and J 8 bases, leaving 18 bases between the germline ends. Using immunoSEQ multiplex PCR, the repertoire was profiled, and TCRdb retains in-frame clones only, with some absent. The sample has approximately 93,000 clones; 85% to 90% are singletons. The sequencing input was PBMCs. The rearrangement joins TRBV7-9 to TRBJ1-2; the D is unclear. The receptor comes from a woman between 50 and 59 years old with colorectal cancer. Here the CDR3 reads CASSPTLTYGGYTF. The CDR3 nucleotides read TGTGCCAGCAGCCCCACCCTAACTTACGGCGGCTACACCTTC.